This TCR beta chain was captured by sequencing in a study of blood T cell repertoires in COVID-19. Assay: immunoSEQ multiplex PCR; the TCRdb copy retains only in-frame clones and omits some. The sample has some 500,000 clones, approximately 88% seen once; the top ten hold approximately 2%. Per the germline V gene, CDR1 is SGDLS and CDR2 is YYNGEE. The CDR3 is 11 residues long. The V gene lost 0 bases and the J gene lost 7 bases, with 4 bases spanning the gap. Sequencing was carried out using PBMCs or T cells enriched from blood (not recorded which). This clonotype was sampled from a woman aged 40 to 50 who had recovered from COVID-19. The chain carries TRBV9 and TRBJ1-2; no clear D gene. The CDR3 is CASSVDSGYTF. CDR3 sequence (DNA): TGTGCCAGCAGCGTAGATAGTGGCTACACCTTC.